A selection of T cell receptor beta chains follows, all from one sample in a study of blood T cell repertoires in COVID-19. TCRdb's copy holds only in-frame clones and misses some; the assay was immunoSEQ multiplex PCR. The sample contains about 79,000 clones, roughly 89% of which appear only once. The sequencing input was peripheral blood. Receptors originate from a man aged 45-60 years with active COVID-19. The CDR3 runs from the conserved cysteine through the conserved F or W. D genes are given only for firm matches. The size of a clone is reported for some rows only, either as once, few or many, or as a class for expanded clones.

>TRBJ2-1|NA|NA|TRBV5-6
CASSLEGFGNYNEQFF
TGTGCCAGCAGCTTGGAGGGGTTCGGAAACTACAATGAGCAGTTCTTC
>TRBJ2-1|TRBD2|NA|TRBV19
CASSMGTNNEQFF
TGTGCCAGTAGTATGGGGACTAACAATGAGCAGTTCTTC
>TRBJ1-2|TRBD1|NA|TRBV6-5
CASATIGTGYGYTF
TGTGCCAGCGCGACCATAGGGACAGGGTATGGCTACACCTTC
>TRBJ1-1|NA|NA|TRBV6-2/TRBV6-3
CASSFRGLLNTEAFF
TGTGCCAGCAGTTTCCGAGGCCTCCTTAACACTGAAGCTTTCTTT
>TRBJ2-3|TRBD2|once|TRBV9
CASSVDPGLALGADTQYF
TGTGCCAGCAGCGTAGACCCAGGACTAGCGTTGGGGGCAGATACGCAGTATTTT
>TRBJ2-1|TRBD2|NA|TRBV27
CASSRNGLVREQFF
TGTGCCAGCAGTCGCAACGGACTAGTTCGAGAGCAGTTCTTC
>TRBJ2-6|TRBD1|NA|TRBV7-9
CASRPRGYQGDSGANVLTF
TGTGCCAGCAGGCCTAGGGGATATCAGGGGGACTCTGGGGCCAACGTCCTGACTTTC
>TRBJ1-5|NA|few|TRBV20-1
CSASRQGRNQPQHF
TGCAGTGCTAGTAGGCAGGGTCGCAATCAGCCCCAGCATTTT
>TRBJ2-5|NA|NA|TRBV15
CATSRKGWGLQSQETQYF
TGTGCCACCAGCAGGAAGGGGTGGGGTTTGCAGAGCCAAGAGACCCAGTACTTC
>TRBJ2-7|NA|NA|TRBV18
CASSREGAEQYF
TGTGCCAGCTCACGGGAAGGGGCTGAGCAGTACTTC
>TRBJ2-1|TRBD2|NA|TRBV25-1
CASKSGTSWYNEQFF
TGTGCCAGCAAATCGGGGACTAGCTGGTACAATGAGCAGTTCTTC